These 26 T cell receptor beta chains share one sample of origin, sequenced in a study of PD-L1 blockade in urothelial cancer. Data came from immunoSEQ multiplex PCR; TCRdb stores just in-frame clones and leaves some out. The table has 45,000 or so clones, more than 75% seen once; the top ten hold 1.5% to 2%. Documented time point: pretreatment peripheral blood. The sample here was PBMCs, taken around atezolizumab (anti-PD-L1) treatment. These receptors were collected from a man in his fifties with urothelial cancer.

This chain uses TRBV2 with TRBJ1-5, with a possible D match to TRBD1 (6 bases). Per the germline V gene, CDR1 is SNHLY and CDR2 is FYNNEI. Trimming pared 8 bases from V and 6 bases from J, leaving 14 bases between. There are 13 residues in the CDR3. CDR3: CASAHRVRQPQHF. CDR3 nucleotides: TGTGCCAGCGCTCACAGGGTGCGTCAGCCCCAGCATTTT.

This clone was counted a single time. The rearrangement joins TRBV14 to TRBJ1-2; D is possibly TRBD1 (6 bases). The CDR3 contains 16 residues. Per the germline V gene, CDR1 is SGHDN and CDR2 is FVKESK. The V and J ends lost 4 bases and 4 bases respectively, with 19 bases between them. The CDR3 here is CASSRMTGSFSYGYTF. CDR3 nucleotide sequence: TGTGCCAGCAGCCGCATGACAGGATCGTTTTCCTATGGCTACACCTTC.

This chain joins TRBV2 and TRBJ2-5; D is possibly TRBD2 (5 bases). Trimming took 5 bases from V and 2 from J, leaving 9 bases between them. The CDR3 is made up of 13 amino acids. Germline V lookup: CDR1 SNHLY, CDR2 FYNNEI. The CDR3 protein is CASSILGQETQYF. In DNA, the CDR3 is TGTGCCAGCAGTATACTAGGACAAGAGACCCAGTACTTC.

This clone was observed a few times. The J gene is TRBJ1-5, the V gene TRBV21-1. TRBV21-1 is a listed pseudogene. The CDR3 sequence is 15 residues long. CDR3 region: CASSKPPIRGQPQHF. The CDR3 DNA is TGTGCCAGCAGCAAACCCCCGATTAGAGGACAGCCCCAGCATTTT.

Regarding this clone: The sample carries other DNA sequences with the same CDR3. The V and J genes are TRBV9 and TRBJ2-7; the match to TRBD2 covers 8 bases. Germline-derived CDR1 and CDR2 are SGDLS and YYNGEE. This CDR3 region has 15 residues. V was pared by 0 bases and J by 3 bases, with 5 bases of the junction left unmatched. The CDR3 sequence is CASSVGLAGNYEQYF. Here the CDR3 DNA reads TGTGCCAGCAGCGTAGGGTTAGCGGGAAACTACGAGCAGTACTTC.

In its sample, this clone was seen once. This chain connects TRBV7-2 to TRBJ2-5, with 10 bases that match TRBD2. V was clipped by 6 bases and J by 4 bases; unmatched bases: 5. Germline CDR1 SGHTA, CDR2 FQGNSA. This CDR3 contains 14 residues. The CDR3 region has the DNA TGTGCCAGCAGAAAGTGGACTAGCGGAGAGACCCAGTACTTC. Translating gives CASRKWTSGETQYF.

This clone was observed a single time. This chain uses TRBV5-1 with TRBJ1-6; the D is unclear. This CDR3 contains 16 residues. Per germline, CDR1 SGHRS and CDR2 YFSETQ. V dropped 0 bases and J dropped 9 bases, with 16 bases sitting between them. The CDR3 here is CASSLGGGAKSSPLHF. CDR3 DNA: TGCGCCAGCAGCTTGGGGGGAGGTGCAAAGAGTTCACCCCTCCACTTT.

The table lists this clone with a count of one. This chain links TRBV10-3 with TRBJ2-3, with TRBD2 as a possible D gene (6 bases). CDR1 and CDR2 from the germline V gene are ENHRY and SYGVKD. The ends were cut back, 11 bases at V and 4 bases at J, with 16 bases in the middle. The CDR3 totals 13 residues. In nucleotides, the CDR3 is TGTGCCTACGGAGGGGACCGGGCAGATACGCAGTATTTT. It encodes CAYGGDRADTQYF.

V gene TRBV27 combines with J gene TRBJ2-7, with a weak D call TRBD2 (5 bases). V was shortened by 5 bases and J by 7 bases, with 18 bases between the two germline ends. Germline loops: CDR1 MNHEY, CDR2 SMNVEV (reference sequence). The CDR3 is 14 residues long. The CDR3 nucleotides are TGTGCCAGCAGTCCCGAGAGGCGGGTTAGGGAGCAGTACTTC. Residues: CASSPERRVREQYF.

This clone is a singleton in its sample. CDR3 protein: CASSPSPNEQFF. The CDR3 region has the DNA TGTGCCAGCAGTCCGAGCCCTAATGAGCAGTTCTTC. The V call is TRBV6-5, the J call TRBJ2-1; D is unclear. V lost 5 bases and J 7 bases, leaving 9 bases between the germline ends. CDR1 and CDR2 (germline): MNHEY, SVGAGI. CDR3 size: 12 residues.

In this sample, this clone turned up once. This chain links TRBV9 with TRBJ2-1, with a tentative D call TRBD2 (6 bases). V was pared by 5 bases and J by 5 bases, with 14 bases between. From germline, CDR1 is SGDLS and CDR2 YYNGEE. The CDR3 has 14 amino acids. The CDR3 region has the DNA TGTGCCAGCAGTAAGGGAGGTTATGACAATGAGCAGTTCTTC. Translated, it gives CASSKGGYDNEQFF.

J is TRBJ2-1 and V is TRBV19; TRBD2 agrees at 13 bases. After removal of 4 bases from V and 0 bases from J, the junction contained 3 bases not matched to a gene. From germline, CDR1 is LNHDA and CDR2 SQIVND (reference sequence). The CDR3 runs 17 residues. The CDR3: CASSRTSGGSSYNEQFF. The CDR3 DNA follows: TGTGCCAGTAGTAGGACTAGCGGGGGAAGCTCCTACAATGAGCAGTTCTTC.

Here the CDR3 reads CASSLALEGAGSPLHF. DNA for the CDR3: TGTGCCAGCAGCTTAGCGCTCGAGGGGGCTGGTTCACCCCTCCACTTT. This chain uses TRBV7-6 with TRBJ1-6; 7 bases align to TRBD1. V shed 0 bases, J shed 9 bases, and the junction held 8 bases outside the gene matches. In germline, CDR1 is SGHVS, CDR2 FNYEAQ. The CDR3 is 16 residues long.

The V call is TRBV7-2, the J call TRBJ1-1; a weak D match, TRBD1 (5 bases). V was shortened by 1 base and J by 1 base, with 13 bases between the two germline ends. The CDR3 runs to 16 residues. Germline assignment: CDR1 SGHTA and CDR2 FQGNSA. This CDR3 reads CASSLGQGGGNTEAFF. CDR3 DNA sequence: TGTGCCAGCAGCTTAGGTCAGGGAGGCGGGAACACTGAAGCTTTCTTT.

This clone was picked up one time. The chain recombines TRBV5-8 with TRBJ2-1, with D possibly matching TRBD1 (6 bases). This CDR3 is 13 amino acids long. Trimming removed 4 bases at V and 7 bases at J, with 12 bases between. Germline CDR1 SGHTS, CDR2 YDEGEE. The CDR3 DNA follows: TGTGCCAGCAGCCTTAGGGGGATGAATGAGCAGTTCTTC. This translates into CASSLRGMNEQFF.

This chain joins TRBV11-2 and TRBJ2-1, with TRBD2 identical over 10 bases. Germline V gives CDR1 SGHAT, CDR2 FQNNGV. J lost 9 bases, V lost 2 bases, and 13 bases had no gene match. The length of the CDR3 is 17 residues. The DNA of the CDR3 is TGTGCCAGCAGCTTATGGGCTAGCGGGAGCGGGCAGGTTGAGCAGTTCTTC. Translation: CASSLWASGSGQVEQFF.

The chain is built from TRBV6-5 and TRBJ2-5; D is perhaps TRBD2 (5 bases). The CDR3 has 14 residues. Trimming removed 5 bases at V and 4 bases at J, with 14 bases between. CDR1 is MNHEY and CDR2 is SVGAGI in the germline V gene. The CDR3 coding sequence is TGTGCCAGCAGTCATCCCCAGCGGAGAGAGACCCAGTACTTC. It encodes CASSHPQRRETQYF.

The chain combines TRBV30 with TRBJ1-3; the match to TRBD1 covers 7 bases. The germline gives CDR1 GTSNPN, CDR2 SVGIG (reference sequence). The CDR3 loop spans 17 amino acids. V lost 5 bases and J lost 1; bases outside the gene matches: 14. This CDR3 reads CAWAPFGQVQSGNTIYF. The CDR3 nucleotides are TGTGCCTGGGCCCCCTTTGGACAGGTCCAATCTGGAAACACCATATATTTT.

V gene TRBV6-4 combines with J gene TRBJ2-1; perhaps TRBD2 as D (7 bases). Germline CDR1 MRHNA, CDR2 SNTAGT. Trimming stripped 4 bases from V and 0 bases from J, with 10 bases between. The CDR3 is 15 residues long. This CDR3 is CASSGGGSSYNEQFF. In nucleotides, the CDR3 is TGTGCCAGCAGTGGCGGGGGCAGCTCCTACAATGAGCAGTTCTTC.

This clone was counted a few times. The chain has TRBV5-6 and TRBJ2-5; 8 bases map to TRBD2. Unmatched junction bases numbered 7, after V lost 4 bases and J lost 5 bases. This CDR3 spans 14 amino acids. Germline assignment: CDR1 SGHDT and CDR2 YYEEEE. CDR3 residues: CASSQSGGQETQYF. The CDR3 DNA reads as TGTGCCAGCAGCCAATCGGGGGGGCAGGAGACCCAGTACTTC.

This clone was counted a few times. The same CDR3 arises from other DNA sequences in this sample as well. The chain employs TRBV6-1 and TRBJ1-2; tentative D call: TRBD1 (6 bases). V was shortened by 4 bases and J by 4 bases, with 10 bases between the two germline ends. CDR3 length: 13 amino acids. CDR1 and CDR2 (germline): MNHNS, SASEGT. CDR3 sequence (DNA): TGTGCCAGCAGTGTCCGGACAGCCTATGGCTACACCTTC. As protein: CASSVRTAYGYTF.

This CDR3 reads CAISLSSGNTIYF. CDR3 sequence (DNA): TGTGCCATCAGTCTCAGCTCTGGAAACACCATATATTTT. V and J are TRBV10-3 and TRBJ1-3, with D hard to call. Looked up from germline, CDR1 is ENHRY and CDR2 is SYGVKD. V dropped 5 bases and J dropped 0 bases, with 5 bases sitting between them. CDR3 length: 13 residues.

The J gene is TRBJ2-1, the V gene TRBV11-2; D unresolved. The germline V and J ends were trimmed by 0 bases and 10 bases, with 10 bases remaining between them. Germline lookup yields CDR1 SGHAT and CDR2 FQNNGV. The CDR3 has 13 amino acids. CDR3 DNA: TGTGCCAGCAGCTTAGACCTGAGAAGCGAGCAGTTCTTC. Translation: CASSLDLRSEQFF.

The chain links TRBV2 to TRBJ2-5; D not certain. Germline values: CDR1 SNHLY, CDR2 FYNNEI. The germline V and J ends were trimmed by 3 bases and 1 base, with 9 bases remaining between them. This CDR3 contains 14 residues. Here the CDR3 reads CASSESYAQETQYF. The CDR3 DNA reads TGTGCCAGCAGTGAGAGCTATGCCCAAGAGACCCAGTACTTC.

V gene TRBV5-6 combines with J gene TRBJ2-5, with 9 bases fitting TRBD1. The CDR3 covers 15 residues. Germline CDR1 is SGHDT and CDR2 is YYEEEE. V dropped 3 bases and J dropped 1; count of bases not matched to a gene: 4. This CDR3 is CASSSQDRGQETQYF. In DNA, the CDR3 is TGTGCCAGCAGCTCCCAGGACAGGGGCCAAGAGACCCAGTACTTC.

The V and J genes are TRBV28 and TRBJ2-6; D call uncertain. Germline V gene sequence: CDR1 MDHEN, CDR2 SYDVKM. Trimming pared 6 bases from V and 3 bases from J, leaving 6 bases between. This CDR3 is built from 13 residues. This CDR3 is CASRAGGANVLTF. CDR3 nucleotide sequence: TGTGCCAGCAGAGCCGGTGGGGCCAACGTCCTGACTTTC. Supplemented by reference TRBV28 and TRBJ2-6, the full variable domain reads DVKVTQSSRYLVKRTGEKVFLECVQDMDHENMFWYRQDPGLGLRLIYFSYDVKMKEKGDIPEGYSVSREKKERFSLILESASTNQTSMYLCASRAGGANVLTFGAGSRLTVL.